A selection of T cell receptor beta chains follows, all from one sample in a study of T-cell memory formation after mild COVID-19. TCRdb reprocessed the 5' RACE reads via MiXCR and lists one record per CDR3 protein. The sample lists 450,000 to 650,000 distinct CDR3 sequences, over 15% occurring once. What was sequenced was PBMCs or a T cell subset sorted from them (not recorded which). These receptors were obtained from an adult woman who had mild COVID-19 (a few samples of this study predate the infection). Cell type and time point are not known. CDR3s include the opening cysteine and the closing phenylalanine or tryptophan. Each record gives: CDR3 length, D gene, clone size, V gene, J gene, CDR3 DNA, CDR3 protein. D genes are given only for firm matches. Clone size appears in some rows only: once, few, many, or a class for an expanded clone.

17	NA	few	TRBV4-1	TRBJ2-1	TGCGCCAGCAGCCCGACCGGCGCGGGTAAAAGGAACAATGAGCAGTTCTTC	CASSPTGAGKRNNEQFF
15	NA	few	TRBV7-8	TRBJ2-1	TGTGCCAGCAGCTTAGCGGGATGGTCCTACAATGAGCAGTTCTTC	CASSLAGWSYNEQFF
15	NA	NA	TRBV4-3	TRBJ1-2	TGCGCCAGCAGCCAAGACCCGACACGGCCCTATGGCTACACCTTC	CASSQDPTRPYGYTF
14	NA	NA	TRBV11-2	TRBJ1-1	TGTGCCAGCAGCCAAGGACATCCTAACCCCGAAGCTTTCTTT	CASSQGHPNPEAFF
15	NA	few	TRBV24-1	TRBJ2-3	TGTGCCACCAGCCCGGGTGGGGGAAACACAGATACGCAGTATTTT	CATSPGGGNTDTQYF
18	NA	NA	TRBV7-8	TRBJ1-5	TGTGCCAGCAGCTTAGCGAGGATCCAGGGTTTTAGCAATCAGCCCCAGCATTTT	CASSLARIQGFSNQPQHF
11	NA	NA	TRBV30	TRBJ2-1	TGTGCCTGGAACTCTGTAAATGAGCAGTTCTTC	CAWNSVNEQFF
18	NA	NA	TRBV4-1	TRBJ2-1	TGCGCCAGCAGCCAAGCCCGAATCCTTGGGGGCGCAGGCGATGAGCAGTTCTTC	CASSQARILGGAGDEQFF
17	TRBD2	few	TRBV5-1	TRBJ2-3	TGCGCCAGCAGCTTGGTCGCGGGGGGCGCGAAAACAGATACGCAGTATTTT	CASSLVAGGAKTDTQYF
15	NA	few	TRBV6-5	TRBJ1-2	TGTGCCAGCAGTACCTTTCCGGGGGGCGACTATGGCTACACCTTC	CASSTFPGGDYGYTF
13	TRBD2	NA	TRBV20-1	TRBJ2-1	TGCAGTACACTAGCGGGAGACTACAATGAGCAGTTCTTC	CSTLAGDYNEQFF
11	TRBD2	few	TRBV29-1	TRBJ2-7	TGCAGCGTTGTGGGGACTAGCGAGCAGTACTTC	CSVVGTSEQYF
13	NA	many	TRBV20-1	TRBJ2-1	TGCAGTGCTAGGGGAAACTCCTACAATGAGCAGTTCTTC	CSARGNSYNEQFF
15	NA	few	TRBV30	TRBJ2-7	TGTGCCTGGAGTACACAGGCTAGCGAGATCTACGAGCAGTACTTC	CAWSTQASEIYEQYF
13	TRBD1	few	TRBV15	TRBJ2-1	TGTGCCACGGCGAGACAGGGGAGCGATGAGCAGTTCTTC	CATARQGSDEQFF
16	TRBD2	many	TRBV5-1	TRBJ2-1	TGCGCCAGCAGCCAGATAGCGGGAGGGCCGTCTCTTGAGCAGTTCTTC	CASSQIAGGPSLEQFF
15	NA	many	TRBV7-9	TRBJ2-1	TGTGCCAGCAGCTTAGCAAGGTCCGGGGGTAATGAGCAGTTCTTC	CASSLARSGGNEQFF
16	NA	few	TRBV20-1	TRBJ1-2	TGCAGTGCTAGATCGACTGGGGCAGGAGCTAACTATGGCTACACCTTC	CSARSTGAGANYGYTF
15	NA	NA	TRBV11-2	TRBJ2-4	TGTGCCAGCAGCTCTTTAGGGGGTCCCGGGAGGATTCAGTACTTC	CASSSLGGPGRIQYF
14	TRBD1	few	TRBV5-1	TRBJ1-2	TGCGCCAGCAGCCCGGACAGGGGGGGAGGTGGCTACACCTTC	CASSPDRGGGGYTF
19	TRBD1	few	TRBV12-3/TRBV12-4	TRBJ1-2	TGTGCCAGCAGTTTAGCGCTTTTGGGTCAGAAGGGGGCCAACTATGGCTACACCTTC	CASSLALLGQKGANYGYTF
14	NA	NA	TRBV27	TRBJ2-1	TGTGCCAGCAGTTTATTTCTGGGAGGAAATGAGCAGTTCTTC	CASSLFLGGNEQFF
14	NA	NA	TRBV6-6	TRBJ2-3	TGTGCCAGCAGTTACCCTGCTTTTACAGATACGCAGTATTTT	CASSYPAFTDTQYF
17	NA	NA	TRBV11-3	TRBJ2-1	TGTGCCAGCAGCTTACTATGGACTCCGGCCCCCCTCAGAGAGCAGTTCTTC	CASSLLWTPAPLREQFF
15	TRBD1	few	TRBV25-1	TRBJ2-2	TGTGCCAGCAGTCCGGGACAGGGGACCACCGGGGAGCTGTTTTTT	CASSPGQGTTGELFF
18	NA	NA	TRBV15	TRBJ2-3	TGTGCCACCAGCAGAGTTCGAGGTCTAGGGCTTAGCACAGATACGCAGTATTTT	CATSRVRGLGLSTDTQYF
18	NA	few	TRBV6-5	TRBJ2-4	TGTGCCAGCAGTACTCCTACCGGGAGAAATCTAGCCAAAAACATTCAGTACTTC	CASSTPTGRNLAKNIQYF
16	TRBD2	NA	TRBV5-6	TRBJ2-7	TGTGCCAGCAGCCCTTCCACGGGAGGGGTCCCCTACGAGCAGTACTTC	CASSPSTGGVPYEQYF
16	NA	NA	TRBV3-1	TRBJ2-3	TGTGCCAGCAGCCCCTACGGTGAGGGGAGCGCAGATACGCAGTATTTT	CASSPYGEGSADTQYF
13	NA	NA	TRBV15	TRBJ1-4	TGTGCCACCACTAGAGGGGAGAATGAAAAACTGTTTTTT	CATTRGENEKLFF